The 24 T cell receptor beta chains below come from one sample, sequenced in a study of T cells in Graves' hyperthyroidism and ophthalmopathy. It was RNA transcripts that yielded the amplified TCR beta CDR3 regions. In the first-round RT-PCR of the TCR CDR3, the HTBI primer set was used. TCRdb re-analysed the multiplex PCR reads in MiXCR, keeping a single row per CDR3 protein. The sample consists of a few hundred thousand distinct CDR3 sequences, around 14% of them appearing once. Sequencing was performed on blood. The receptors stem from a woman aged 25 to 39 with Graves' hyperthyroidism.

V gene TRBV12-5 combines with J gene TRBJ2-7, with TRBD2 as a possible D gene (7 bases). The germline V gene encodes CDR1 LGHNT and CDR2 FRNRAP. The CDR3 is 13 amino acids. V was pared by 6 bases and J by 3 bases, with 12 bases between. The CDR3 DNA reads TGTGCTAGTGGGCGGGGAGGGGGCTACGAGCAGTACTTC. This sequence encodes CASGRGGGYEQYF.

This clonotype was counted ten times or more. The chain combines TRBV20-1 with TRBJ2-7, with 11 bases identical to TRBD1. V lost 3 bases to trimming and J lost 1 base; unmatched junction nucleotides: 2. CDR1 and CDR2 (germline): DFQATT, SNEGSKA (reference sequence). The length of the CDR3 is 14 residues. The CDR3 nucleotides read TGCAGTGCTAGGGGGGACAGGGGGTCCTACGAGCAGTACTTC. Amino acid sequence: CSARGDRGSYEQYF.

This rearrangement joins TRBV2 to TRBJ2-7, with D perhaps TRBD1 (6 bases). The CDR3 spans 12 residues. V lost 6 bases, J lost 7 bases, and 13 bases lay in between. Germline CDR1 reads SNHLY; CDR2 reads FYNNEI. The CDR3 coding sequence is TGTGCCAGCAGGAGGACAGCTAATGAGCAGTACTTC. It is translated as CASRRTANEQYF.

Notes on this clonotype: Because it lacks the conserved phenylalanine or tryptophan at the end, this CDR3 is likely a read error. The J gene is TRBJ2-7, the V gene TRBV29-1, with TRBD2 identical over 12 bases. Germline assignment: CDR1 SQVTM and CDR2 ANQGSEA. The CDR3 runs to 14 residues. V lost 3 bases, J lost 3 bases, and 3 bases stayed unmatched. CDR3 coding DNA: TGCAGCGTTGAGGGACTAGCGGGTGGCTACGAGCAGTACTCC. This translates into CSVEGLAGGYEQYS.

This clonotype turned up a few times. The chain employs TRBV28 and TRBJ1-1; 9 nucleotides align to TRBD1. The CDR3 spans 14 residues. V trimming: 0 bases; J trimming: 12 bases; junction bases outside the gene matches: 8. Germline lookup yields CDR1 MDHEN and CDR2 SYDVKM. DNA of the CDR3: TGTGCCAGCAGTTTATGGTGGACAGGGGCGGAATCTTTCTTT. Its translation: CASSLWWTGAESFF.

The chain is built from TRBV7-9 and TRBJ1-2; D might be TRBD1 (6 bases). This CDR3 is built from 16 residues. The germline V and J ends were trimmed by 5 bases and 2 bases, with 18 bases remaining between them. Germline lookup yields CDR1 SEHNR and CDR2 FQNEAQ (reference sequence). The chain's CDR3 is CASSGQTGLSNYGYTF. CDR3 nucleotide sequence: TGTGCCAGCAGCGGACAAACAGGGCTTTCCAACTATGGCTACACCTTC.

This clonotype was observed a few times. V is TRBV20-1 and J is TRBJ2-1, with 7 nucleotides matching TRBD2. Germline CDR1 reads DFQATT; CDR2 reads SNEGSKA (reference sequence). The length of the CDR3 is 14 residues. The chain's CDR3 is CSAPGGVLYNEQFF. In nucleotides, the CDR3 is TGCAGCGCGCCGGGGGGAGTTCTCTACAATGAGCAGTTCTTC.

At least ten counts were recorded for this clonotype. The V call is TRBV7-3, the J call TRBJ2-7; 7 bases are shared with TRBD2. Germline lookup yields CDR1 SGHTA and CDR2 FQGTGA. CDR3 length: 15 residues. V trimming: 5 bases; J trimming: 4 bases; junction bases outside the gene matches: 11. In DNA form, the CDR3 reads TGTGCCAGCAGCCCGGCCGGGGGAGGGATTTACGAGCAGTACTTC. Residues: CASSPAGGGIYEQYF.

This clonotype was counted many times. This rearrangement joins TRBV20-1 to TRBJ1-1, with D possibly being TRBD1 (6 bases). CDR3 length: 12 amino acids. The V end lost 3 bases, the J end lost 5 bases, and 10 bases lay between the germline ends. CDR1 and CDR2 (germline): DFQATT, SNEGSKA (reference sequence). CDR3 residues: CSASVGATEAFF. As DNA, the CDR3 is TGCAGTGCTAGTGTGGGGGCGACTGAAGCTTTCTTT.

This rearrangement joins TRBV7-2 to TRBJ2-7, with TRBD1 matching over 9 bases. The CDR3 has 14 residues. Germline V gene sequence: CDR1 SGHTA, CDR2 FQGNSA. V trimming: 3 bases; J trimming: 5 bases; junction bases outside the gene matches: 5. In nucleotides, the CDR3 is TGTGCCAGCAGCTTTGGACAGGGGAGGAACGAGCAGTACTTC. It encodes CASSFGQGRNEQYF.

This chain connects TRBV20-1 to TRBJ1-6, with 9 bases that match TRBD1. The CDR3 length is 12 residues. J gave up 7 bases and V 8 bases, and 3 bases lay outside the gene matches. Germline V lookup: CDR1 DFQATT, CDR2 SNEGSKA (reference sequence). The CDR3 spells CSPGTGNSPLHF. The CDR3, as DNA: TGCAGTCCCGGGACAGGGAATTCACCCCTCCACTTT.

This clonotype was detected many times. This chain joins TRBV28 and TRBJ1-1; no clear D. CDR3 length: 16 residues. Germline V CDR1 and CDR2: MDHEN, SYDVKM. V gave up 2 bases and J gave up 0 bases, with 13 bases separating them. CDR3 sequence (DNA): TGTGCCAGCAGTTTAGGGCGAGGGAGAATGAACACTGAAGCTTTCTTT. Translating gives CASSLGRGRMNTEAFF.

The gene calls are TRBV7-2 and TRBJ1-3; TRBD1 matches 9 bases. The V gene end was trimmed by 3 bases and the J gene end by 4 bases; junction bases not matched to a gene: 10. The germline CDR1 and CDR2 sequences are SGHTA and FQGNSA. CDR3 size: 17 residues. The CDR3 DNA reads TGTGCCAGCAGCTTGGTTCCGGGACAGGGTTTCGGAAACACCATATATTTT. Its translation is CASSLVPGQGFGNTIYF.

This sequence joins TRBV11-2 and TRBJ1-5; no clear D. Trimming pared 0 bases from V and 4 bases from J, leaving 7 bases between. The CDR3 has 14 residues. Germline V gives CDR1 SGHAT, CDR2 FQNNGV. In nucleotides, the CDR3 is TGTGCCAGCAGCTTAGATGGTATTAATCAGCCCCAGCATTTT. It specifies CASSLDGINQPQHF.

This clonotype was seen many times. The genes are TRBV12-3 or TRBV12-4 and TRBJ1-2; TRBD1 is a possible D gene (5 bases). V was pared by 10 bases and J by 4 bases, with 10 bases between. The CDR3 runs to 11 residues. The CDR3, as DNA: TGTGCCACGGGGCGGGGCTATGGCTACACCTTC. Its translation is CATGRGYGYTF.

This clonotype came up many times. This chain connects TRBV11-2 to TRBJ2-5, with D maybe TRBD2 (6 bases). V lost 0 bases and J 4 bases, leaving 12 bases between the germline ends. Germline assignment: CDR1 SGHAT and CDR2 FQNNGV. The CDR3 loop spans 15 amino acids. DNA for the CDR3: TGTGCCAGCAGCTTAGATTCGAGGGGAGGAGAGACCCAGTACTTC. This sequence encodes CASSLDSRGGETQYF. The complete variable domain, with remaining parts taken from reference TRBV11-2 and TRBJ2-5, reads EAGVAQSPRYKIIEKRQSVAFWCNPISGHATLYWYQQILGQGPKLLIQFQNNGVVDDSQLPKDRFSAERLKGVDSTLKIQPAKLEDSAVYLCASSLDSRGGETQYFGPGTRLLVL.

This clonotype was counted a few times. The rearrangement links TRBV30 to TRBJ2-5; D is uncertain. V was clipped by 1 base and J by 4 bases, with 7 bases between them. Germline assignment: CDR1 GTSNPN and CDR2 SVGIG (reference sequence). This CDR3 has 12 residues. The CDR3 region is CAWSGTRETQYF. CDR3 nucleotides: TGTGCCTGGAGTGGTACCCGAGAGACCCAGTACTTC.

The chain joins TRBV20-1 to TRBJ2-7; 10 bases are a match to TRBD2. CDR3 length: 17 amino acids. Trimming removed 0 bases from V and 4 bases from J; junction bases left unmatched: 12. Germline-derived CDR1 and CDR2 are DFQATT and SNEGSKA (reference sequence). CDR3 region: CSARDQLALAGEYEQYF. The CDR3 nucleotides are TGCAGTGCTAGAGATCAACTGGCCCTAGCGGGGGAATACGAGCAGTACTTC.

This chain uses TRBV29-1 with TRBJ2-4; 8 nucleotides align to TRBD1. Unmatched junction bases numbered 9, after V lost 6 bases and J lost 5 bases. From germline, CDR1 is SQVTM and CDR2 ANQGSEA. The CDR3 has 14 amino acids. The CDR3: CSVLDRGGQNIQYF. Here the CDR3 DNA reads TGCAGCGTCTTAGACAGGGGAGGTCAAAACATTCAGTACTTC.

This clonotype was seen at least ten times. CDR3 in amino acids: CASSSGTSGAADTQYF. CDR3 nucleotides: TGCGCCAGCAGCTCAGGGACTAGCGGTGCAGCAGATACGCAGTATTTT. V and J are TRBV5-1 and TRBJ2-3, with 11 nucleotides matching TRBD2. The CDR3 spans 16 residues. With 3 bases clipped from V and 4 bases from J, the junction kept 7 bases outside the gene matches. Germline lookup yields CDR1 SGHRS and CDR2 YFSETQ.

This clonotype has a handful of counts. The J gene is TRBJ2-1, the V gene TRBV27; 11 nucleotides align to TRBD2. This CDR3 region has 15 residues. The V segment lost 8 bases and the J segment 4 bases; nucleotides outside the gene matches: 7. CDR1 and CDR2 (germline): MNHEY, SMNVEV (reference sequence). CDR3 sequence reads: CASGTTSGVYNEQFF. In nucleotides, the CDR3 is TGTGCCAGCGGTACGACTAGCGGGGTTTACAATGAGCAGTTCTTC.

The chain carries TRBV5-1 and TRBJ2-5, with TRBD2 identical over 14 bases. This CDR3 has 16 amino acids. Looked up from germline, CDR1 is SGHRS and CDR2 is YFSETQ. V shed 3 bases and J 5 bases; nucleotides not matched to a gene: 6. CDR3 region: CASSSTSGRASETQYF. DNA for the CDR3: TGCGCCAGCAGCTCGACTAGCGGGAGGGCCTCTGAGACCCAGTACTTC.

This clonotype was seen ten or more times. This chain joins TRBV5-1 and TRBJ2-2; 9 bases match TRBD1. The CDR3 loop spans 15 amino acids. The V gene's germline CDR1 is SGHRS and CDR2 YFSETQ. J lost 7 bases, V lost 4 bases, and 8 bases had no gene match. The CDR3 sequence: CASSLPGQGGGELFF. CDR3 nucleotide sequence: TGCGCCAGCAGCCTACCGGGACAGGGCGGCGGGGAGCTGTTTTTT.

The chain links TRBV30 to TRBJ1-3; tentatively, D is TRBD1 (5 bases). The V gene lost 3 bases and the J gene lost 0 bases, with 15 bases spanning the gap. Germline lookup yields CDR1 GTSNPN and CDR2 SVGIG (reference sequence). The CDR3 is made up of 16 amino acids. Here the CDR3 reads CAWSLHRSYSGNTIYF. Written as DNA, the CDR3 is TGTGCCTGGAGCCTACACAGGAGTTACTCTGGAAACACCATATATTTT.